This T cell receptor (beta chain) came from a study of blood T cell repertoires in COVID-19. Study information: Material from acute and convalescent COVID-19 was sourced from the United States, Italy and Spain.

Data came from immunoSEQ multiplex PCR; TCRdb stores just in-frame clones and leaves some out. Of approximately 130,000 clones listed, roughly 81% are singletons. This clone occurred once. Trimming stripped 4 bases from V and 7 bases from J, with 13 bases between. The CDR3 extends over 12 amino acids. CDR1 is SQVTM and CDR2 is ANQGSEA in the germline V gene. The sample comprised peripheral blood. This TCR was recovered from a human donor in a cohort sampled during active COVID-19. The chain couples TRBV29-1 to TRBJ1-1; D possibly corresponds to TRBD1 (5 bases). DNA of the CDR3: TGCAGCGTTGTTTCTCGGGGGGATGAAGCTTTCTTT. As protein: CSVVSRGDEAFF.